Below are 24 T cell receptor beta chains sequenced from a single sample in a study of human T cells and chemical hapten exposure. The time point here: patch test 1, 2 weeks after DPC sensitization. Treatment meaning: therapeutic diphenylcyclopropenone sensitization with weekly scalp DPC. TCRdb redid the calling of the RACE reads with MiXCR, one entry per CDR3 protein. Among 150,000 to 200,000 distinct CDR3 sequences, roughly 15% were seen once, and the ten largest hold about 1.8%. This sample comprised whole blood, obtained in connection with sensitization to the hapten diphenylcyclopropenone (DPC). The receptors shown here come from a woman aged 25 to 45 with alopecia areata. Some clones in this sample may be carry-over from other donors' samples.

This clonotype was detected ten times or more. This CDR3 is CSVRRMNTEAFF. In DNA form, the CDR3 reads TGCAGCGTTCGTAGGATGAACACTGAAGCTTTCTTT. J is TRBJ1-1 and V is TRBV29-1, with D unresolved. The V end was cut by 5 bases, the J end by 0 bases, with 7 bases between. Germline V lookup: CDR1 SQVTM, CDR2 ANQGSEA. This CDR3 is built from 12 residues.

This clonotype was seen repeatedly, ten times or more. The rearrangement joins TRBV18 to TRBJ1-6; the D gene is possibly TRBD1 (5 bases). Germline CDR1 and CDR2: KGHSH and LQKENI. The CDR3 is 14 amino acids. Trimming took 8 bases from V and 7 from J, leaving 15 bases between them. The CDR3 nucleotides are TGTGCCAGCAGCCTAGACCGGGGGAATTCACCCCTCCACTTT. It is translated as CASSLDRGNSPLHF.

This clonotype has at least ten counts. This chain joins TRBV10-3 and TRBJ1-3; D is possibly TRBD1 (5 bases). V lost 6 bases and J 2 bases, leaving 11 bases between the germline ends. The CDR3 consists of 14 residues. Germline V gene lookup returns CDR1 ENHRY and CDR2 SYGVKD. CDR3 loop: CAIRAGTTGNTIYF. The DNA of the CDR3 is TGTGCCATCAGGGCCGGGACTACTGGAAACACCATATATTTT.

This clonotype was detected many times. V is TRBV29-1 and J is TRBJ2-2; TRBD2 might be the D (5 bases). With 6 bases removed from V and 4 bases from J, the gap between germline ends came to 12 bases. CDR1 is SQVTM and CDR2 is ANQGSEA in the germline V gene. This CDR3 has 13 amino acids. CDR3 amino acids: CSVSTGSTGELFF. In DNA form, the CDR3 reads TGCAGCGTCTCCACGGGGAGCACCGGGGAGCTGTTTTTT.

The chain carries TRBV4-2 and TRBJ2-7, with TRBD1 matching 7 bases. In germline, CDR1 is LGHNA, CDR2 YNFKEQ. The CDR3 has 20 amino acids. J was trimmed by 0 bases and V by 2 bases; bases with no gene match: 19. The CDR3 DNA reads as TGTGCCAGCAGCCAACCTCCGGGACAGCAGCCTGCGTGGGGCTCCTACGAGCAGTACTTC. It codes for CASSQPPGQQPAWGSYEQYF.

V is TRBV7-9 and J is TRBJ2-7; possibly TRBD1 for D (6 bases). Germline CDR1 is SEHNR and CDR2 is FQNEAQ (reference sequence). This CDR3 is built from 13 residues. V dropped 3 bases and J dropped 6 bases, with 12 bases sitting between them. CDR3 in amino acids: CASSFEQGTEQYF. CDR3 in DNA: TGTGCCAGCAGCTTCGAACAGGGTACCGAGCAGTACTTC.

This clonotype came up many times. The chain joins TRBV28 to TRBJ2-2, with 8 nucleotides matching TRBD2. Losses at the gene ends were 7 bases for V and 4 bases for J; bases not matched to a gene: 8. The CDR3 has 15 amino acids. CDR1 MDHEN and CDR2 SYDVKM come from the germline V gene. The CDR3 DNA follows: TGTGCCAGCACATCGGGGGGGCCGTCCACCGGGGAGCTGTTTTTT. Translation: CASTSGGPSTGELFF.

The V and J genes are TRBV7-2 and TRBJ2-7; D is uncertain. V was clipped by 1 base and J by 2 bases, with 6 bases between them. This CDR3 has 13 amino acids. The germline V gene has CDR1 SGHTA and CDR2 FQGNSA. This CDR3 reads CASSLGEAYEQYF. In DNA form, the CDR3 reads TGTGCCAGCAGCTTAGGAGAAGCCTACGAGCAGTACTTC.

This clonotype was detected ten times or more. This sequence joins TRBV7-9 and TRBJ2-7; TRBD1 might be the D (6 bases). Trimming removed 5 bases from V and 0 bases from J, with 11 bases in between. Germline values: CDR1 SEHNR, CDR2 FQNEAQ (reference sequence). This CDR3 contains 14 residues. The chain's CDR3 is CASSQTGSSYEQYF. Written as DNA, the CDR3 is TGTGCCAGCAGCCAAACAGGGTCCTCCTACGAGCAGTACTTC.

This clonotype was seen repeatedly, ten times or more. The chain joins TRBV7-9 to TRBJ2-2; D unclear. CDR3 length: 14 residues. Germline lookup yields CDR1 SEHNR and CDR2 FQNEAQ (reference sequence). V gave up 3 bases and J gave up 1 base, with 6 bases separating them. CDR3 DNA: TGTGCCAGCAGCTTTGGGCAGAACACCGGGGAGCTGTTTTTT. This codes for CASSFGQNTGELFF.

This clonotype was detected a few times. This rearrangement joins TRBV10-3 to TRBJ1-4; 9 bases agree with TRBD1. V was clipped by 6 bases and J by 6 bases; unmatched bases: 2. The CDR3 has 13 amino acids. The germline gives CDR1 ENHRY, CDR2 SYGVKD. In DNA form, the CDR3 reads TGTGCCATCAGCAGGGACAGGGATGAAAAACTGTTTTTT. This gives the protein CAISRDRDEKLFF.

The rearrangement links TRBV6-5 to TRBJ2-5; unclear D gene. V gave up 0 bases and J gave up 1 base, with 9 bases separating them. Germline V gives CDR1 MNHEY, CDR2 SVGAGI. The CDR3 covers 15 residues. CDR3 sequence reads: CASSYSSAGQETQYF. The CDR3 coding sequence is TGTGCCAGCAGTTACTCGTCGGCAGGCCAAGAGACCCAGTACTTC.

This clonotype has a handful of counts. The rearrangement uses TRBV20-1 and TRBJ2-4; 8 bases are a match to TRBD1. V trimming: 6 bases; J trimming: 0 bases; junction bases outside the gene matches: 4. The germline CDR1 and CDR2 sequences are DFQATT and SNEGSKA (reference sequence). The CDR3 runs to 14 residues. The CDR3 reads CSASGQGAKNIQYF. DNA for the CDR3: TGCAGTGCAAGTGGACAGGGAGCCAAAAACATTCAGTACTTC.

The chain joins TRBV28 to TRBJ2-5, with TRBD2 identical over 9 bases. This CDR3 has 15 residues. Trimming removed 6 bases from V and 4 bases from J; junction bases left unmatched: 9. In germline, CDR1 is MDHEN, CDR2 SYDVKM. The chain's CDR3 is CASSVVAGAGETQYF. DNA for the CDR3: TGTGCCAGCAGCGTGGTAGCGGGAGCTGGAGAGACCCAGTACTTC.

The chain employs TRBV12-3 or TRBV12-4 and TRBJ2-4; a weak D match, TRBD1 (6 bases). The length of the CDR3 is 14 residues. V was trimmed by 6 bases and J by 0 bases, leaving 9 bases between them. CDR3: CASSRTEAKNIQYF. CDR3 nucleotide sequence: TGTGCCAGCAGCCGGACAGAAGCCAAAAACATTCAGTACTTC.

This clonotype has a count of ten or more. The gene calls are TRBV10-3 and TRBJ1-1, with D unclear. The CDR3 spans 15 residues. Germline CDR1 is ENHRY and CDR2 is SYGVKD. The germline V and J ends were trimmed by 0 bases and 5 bases, with 13 bases remaining between them. CDR3 loop: CAISESRDLGTEAFF. As DNA, the CDR3 is TGTGCCATCAGTGAGTCTAGGGATTTGGGAACTGAAGCTTTCTTT.

V gene TRBV5-6 combines with J gene TRBJ1-1; D is uncertain. The V gene's germline CDR1 is SGHDT and CDR2 YYEEEE. Trimming removed 3 bases from V and 4 bases from J, with 7 bases in between. The CDR3 is made up of 12 amino acids. For the CDR3, the DNA is TGTGCCAGCAGCTCTGATCGCACTGAAGCTTTCTTT. Translated: CASSSDRTEAFF.

This clonotype was observed a few times. The chain is built from TRBV18 and TRBJ2-5, with a tentative D call TRBD2 (6 bases). The CDR3 is made up of 14 amino acids. With 5 bases removed from V and 1 base from J, the gap between germline ends came to 11 bases. Per germline, CDR1 KGHSH and CDR2 LQKENI. CDR3 nucleotide sequence: TGTGCCAGCTCAACTTTCGGGGGCCAAGAGACCCAGTACTTC. This encodes CASSTFGGQETQYF.

This clonotype came up many times. The chain is built from TRBV20-1 and TRBJ2-7; no clear D. V was shortened by 3 bases and J by 3 bases, with 30 bases between the two germline ends. Germline-derived CDR1 and CDR2 are DFQATT and SNEGSKA (reference sequence). The CDR3 is 19 residues long. DNA of the CDR3: TGCAGTGCTAGGGGCACGTTGGGGTCTCCCCCAGCATTCAACTACGAGCAGTACTTC. As protein: CSARGTLGSPPAFNYEQYF.

In this sample, this clonotype turned up a few times. This chain links TRBV7-9 with TRBJ2-4, with D possibly TRBD1 on 8 matching bases. Trimming left V 3 bases short and J 6 bases short, with 15 bases between. The CDR3 loop spans 15 amino acids. The germline V gene has CDR1 SEHNR and CDR2 FQNEAQ (reference sequence). CDR3 DNA: TGTGCCAGCAGCTTCGTGGACAGGGAGGGAAACATTCAGTACTTC. Translation: CASSFVDREGNIQYF.

The chain is built from TRBV29-1 and TRBJ2-1; D is possibly TRBD1 or TRBD2 (6 bases each). CDR3 length: 14 residues. Germline V CDR1 and CDR2: SQVTM, ANQGSEA. Between the trimmed V and J ends, which lost 4 bases and 4 bases, there was a span of 14 bases. This CDR3 reads CSVVSGATYNEQFF. CDR3 DNA sequence: TGCAGCGTTGTATCGGGGGCCACATACAATGAGCAGTTCTTC.

This clonotype was detected only a few times. V usage is TRBV7-2 and J usage is TRBJ2-2; D is unresolved. The germline V and J ends were trimmed by 2 bases and 6 bases, with 7 bases remaining between them. The germline V gene encodes CDR1 SGHTA and CDR2 FQGNSA. This CDR3 spans 13 amino acids. CDR3 DNA: TGTGCCAGCAGCTTATTATTCCCCGGGGAGCTGTTTTTT. Its protein is CASSLLFPGELFF.

This clonotype has a handful of counts. In nucleotides, the CDR3 is TGTGCCAGCAAATTACAGGGCGCAGATACGCAGTATTTT. Its protein product is CASKLQGADTQYF. The genes are TRBV12-3 or TRBV12-4 and TRBJ2-3; the D gene is possibly TRBD1 (6 bases). Between the trimmed V and J ends, which lost 7 bases and 4 bases, there was a span of 12 bases. There are 13 residues in the CDR3.

In its sample, this clonotype was seen a few times. This chain joins TRBV5-6 and TRBJ2-2; possibly TRBD1 or TRBD2 for D (6 bases each). The CDR3 length is 16 residues. Germline CDR1 reads SGHDT; CDR2 reads YYEEEE. V was shortened by 4 bases and J by 4 bases, with 17 bases between the two germline ends. CDR3 loop: CASSVMGGASTGELFF. In DNA, the CDR3 is TGTGCCAGCAGCGTAATGGGGGGCGCGAGCACCGGGGAGCTGTTTTTT. The variable domain in full, with the rest retrieved from reference TRBV5-6 and TRBJ2-2, is DAGVTQSPTHLIKTRGQQVTLRCSPKSGHDTVSWYQQALGQGPQFIFQYYEEEERQRGNFPDRFSGHQFPNYSSELNVNALLLGDSALYLCASSVMGGASTGELFFGEGSRLTVL.